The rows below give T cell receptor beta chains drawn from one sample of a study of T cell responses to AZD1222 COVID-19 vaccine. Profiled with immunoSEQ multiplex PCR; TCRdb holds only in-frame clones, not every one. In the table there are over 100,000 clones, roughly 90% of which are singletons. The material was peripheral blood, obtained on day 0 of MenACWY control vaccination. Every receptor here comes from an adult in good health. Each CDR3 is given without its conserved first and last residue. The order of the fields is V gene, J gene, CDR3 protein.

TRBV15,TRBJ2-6,ATSRGGRADSGANVLT
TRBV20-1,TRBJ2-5,SASAGRSQETQY
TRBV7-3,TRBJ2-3,ASSSPAGGPRSDTQY
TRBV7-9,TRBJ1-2,ASSLETYGYT
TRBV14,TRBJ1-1,ASSQVAGAGTEAF
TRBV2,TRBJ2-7,ASSEEGGYEQY
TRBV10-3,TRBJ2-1,AIRGRHEQF
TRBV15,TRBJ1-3,ATSSTGFGNTIY
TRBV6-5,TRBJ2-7,ASSYEYEQY
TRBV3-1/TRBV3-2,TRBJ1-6,ASSQAPRQVYNSPLH
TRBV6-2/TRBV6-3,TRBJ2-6,ASSPRAIVWGVSSGANVLT
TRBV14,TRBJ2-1,ASSQRELRTGQF
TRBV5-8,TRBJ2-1,ASSFGNSGSNEQF
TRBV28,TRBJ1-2,ASRLGGVPRGYT
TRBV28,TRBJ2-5,ASRASGRETQY
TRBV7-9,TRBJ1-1,ASSLKAAGIIYTEAF
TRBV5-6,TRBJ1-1,ASSYWIFTEAF
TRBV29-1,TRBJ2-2,SVFRESNTGELF
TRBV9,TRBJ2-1,ASSDPSGRIYEQF
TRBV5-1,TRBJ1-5,ASSLFPGTSNQPQH
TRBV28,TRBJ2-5,ASSLYVVGETQY
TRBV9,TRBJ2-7,ASSPRGRIGEQY
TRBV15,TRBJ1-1,ATSRVFGDSKHF
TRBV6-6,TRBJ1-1,ASSTLTREAF
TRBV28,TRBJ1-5,ASSWDRGNQPQH
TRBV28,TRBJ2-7,ASNMAGGEQY
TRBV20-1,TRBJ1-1,SAGGQGNTEAF
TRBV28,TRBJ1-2,ASSSRGRGGSNYGYT
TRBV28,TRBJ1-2,ASTRPGTGEYGYT
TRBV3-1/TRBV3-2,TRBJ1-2,ASSQLQANYGYT
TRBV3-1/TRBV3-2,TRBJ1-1,ASSIRQTNTEAF
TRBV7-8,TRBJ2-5,ASSQRETQY
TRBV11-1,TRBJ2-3,ASGPSGGRSTDTQY
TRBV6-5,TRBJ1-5,ASSLEAGVGQPQH
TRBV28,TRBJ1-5,ASSFGSKGPNQPQH
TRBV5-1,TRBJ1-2,ASSYGQNGYT
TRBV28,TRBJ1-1,ASTIGGLNTEAF
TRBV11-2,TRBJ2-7,ASSMSADRAYEQY
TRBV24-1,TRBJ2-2,ATSDTGLTLNTGELF
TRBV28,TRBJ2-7,ASRSPGSLRVYEQY
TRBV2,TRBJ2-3,ASSSGYGTQY